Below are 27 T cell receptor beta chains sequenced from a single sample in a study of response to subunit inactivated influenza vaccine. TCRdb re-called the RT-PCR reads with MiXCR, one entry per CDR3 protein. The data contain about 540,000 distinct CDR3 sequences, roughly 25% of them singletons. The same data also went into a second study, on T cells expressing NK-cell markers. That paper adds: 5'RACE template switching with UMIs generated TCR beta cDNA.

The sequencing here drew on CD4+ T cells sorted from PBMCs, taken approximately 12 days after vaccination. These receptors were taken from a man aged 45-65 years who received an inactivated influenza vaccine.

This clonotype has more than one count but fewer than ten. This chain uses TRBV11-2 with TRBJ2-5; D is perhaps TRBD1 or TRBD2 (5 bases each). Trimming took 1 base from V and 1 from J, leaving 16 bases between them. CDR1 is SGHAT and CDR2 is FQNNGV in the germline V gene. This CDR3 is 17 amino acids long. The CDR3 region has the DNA TGTGCCAGCAGCTTAGGTTTTTCGGGACGGTTCCAAGAGACCCAGTACTTC. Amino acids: CASSLGFSGRFQETQYF.

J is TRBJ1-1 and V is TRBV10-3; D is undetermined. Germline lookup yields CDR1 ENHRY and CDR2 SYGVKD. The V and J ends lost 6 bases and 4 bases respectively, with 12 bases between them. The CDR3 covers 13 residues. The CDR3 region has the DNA TGTGCCATCAGAGATATACTTTTCACTGAAGCTTTCTTT. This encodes CAIRDILFTEAFF.

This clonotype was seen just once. CDR3 loop: CASSYEGSGKYEQYF. Written as DNA, the CDR3 is TGTGCCAGCAGTTACGAAGGTAGCGGGAAATACGAGCAGTACTTC. The chain employs TRBV6-2 or TRBV6-3 and TRBJ2-7, with 8 bases matching TRBD2. V lost 2 bases, J lost 4 bases, and 7 bases stayed unmatched. The CDR3 totals 15 residues. Germline lookup yields CDR1 MNHEY and CDR2 SVGEGT.

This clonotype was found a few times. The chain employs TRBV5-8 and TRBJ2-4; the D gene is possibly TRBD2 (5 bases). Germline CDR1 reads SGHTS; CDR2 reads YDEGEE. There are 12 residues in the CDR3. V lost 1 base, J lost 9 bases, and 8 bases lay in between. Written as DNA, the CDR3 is TGTGCCAGCAGCTTGCAGGCGGGCATTCAGTACTTC. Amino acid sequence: CASSLQAGIQYF.

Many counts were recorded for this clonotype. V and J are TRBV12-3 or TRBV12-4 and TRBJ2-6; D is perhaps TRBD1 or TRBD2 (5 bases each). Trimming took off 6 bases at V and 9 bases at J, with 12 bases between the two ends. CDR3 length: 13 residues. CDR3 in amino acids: CASRSQGDNVLTF. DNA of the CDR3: TGTGCCAGCAGGTCTCAGGGAGACAACGTCCTGACTTTC.

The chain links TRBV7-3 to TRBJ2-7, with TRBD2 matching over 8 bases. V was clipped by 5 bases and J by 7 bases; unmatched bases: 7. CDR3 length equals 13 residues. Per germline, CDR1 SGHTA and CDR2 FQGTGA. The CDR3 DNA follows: TGTGCCAGCAGCCCTGCGGGGGGACGGGAGCAGTACTTC. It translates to CASSPAGGREQYF.

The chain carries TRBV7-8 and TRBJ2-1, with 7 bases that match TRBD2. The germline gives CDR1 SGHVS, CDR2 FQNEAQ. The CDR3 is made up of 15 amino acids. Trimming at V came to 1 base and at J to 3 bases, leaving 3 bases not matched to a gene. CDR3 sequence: CASSLDGGIYNEQFF. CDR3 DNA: TGTGCCAGCAGCTTAGACGGGGGGATCTACAATGAGCAGTTCTTC.

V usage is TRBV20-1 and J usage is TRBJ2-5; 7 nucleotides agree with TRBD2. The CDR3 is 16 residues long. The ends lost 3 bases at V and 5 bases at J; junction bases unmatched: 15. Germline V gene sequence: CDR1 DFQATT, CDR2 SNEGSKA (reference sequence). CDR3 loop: CSARIVLAGDQETQYF. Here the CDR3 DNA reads TGCAGTGCTAGGATAGTCTTGGCGGGAGATCAGGAGACCCAGTACTTC.

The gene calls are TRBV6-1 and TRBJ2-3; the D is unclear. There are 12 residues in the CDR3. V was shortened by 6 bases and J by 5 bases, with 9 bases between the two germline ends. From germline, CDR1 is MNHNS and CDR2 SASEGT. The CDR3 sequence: CASSPGQDTQYF. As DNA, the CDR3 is TGTGCCAGCAGCCCGGGTCAAGATACGCAGTATTTT.

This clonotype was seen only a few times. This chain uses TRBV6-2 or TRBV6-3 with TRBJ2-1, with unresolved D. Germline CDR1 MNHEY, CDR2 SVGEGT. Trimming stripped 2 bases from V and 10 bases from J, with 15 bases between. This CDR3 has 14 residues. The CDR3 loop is CASSYGWPIGEQFF. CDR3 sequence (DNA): TGTGCCAGCAGTTACGGGTGGCCAATAGGGGAGCAGTTCTTC.

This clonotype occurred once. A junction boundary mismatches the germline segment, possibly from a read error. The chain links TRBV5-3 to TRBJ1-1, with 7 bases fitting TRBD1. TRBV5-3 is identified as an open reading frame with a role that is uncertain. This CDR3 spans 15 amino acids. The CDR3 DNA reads TGTGCTAGAAGGGTCGGGAACAGGGGAATTGGTGAAGCTTTCTTT. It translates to CARRVGNRGIGEAFF.

As DNA, the CDR3 is TGCGCCAGTACCCGTGCGACTAGCGGGGGGATCAACACCGGGGAGCTGTTTTTT. Translated, it gives CASTRATSGGINTGELFF. This chain uses TRBV4-1 with TRBJ2-2; the match to TRBD2 covers 13 bases. The CDR3 has 18 amino acids. CDR1 is MGHRA and CDR2 is YSYEKL in the germline V gene. Trimming at V came to 9 bases and at J to 2 bases, leaving 12 bases not matched to a gene.

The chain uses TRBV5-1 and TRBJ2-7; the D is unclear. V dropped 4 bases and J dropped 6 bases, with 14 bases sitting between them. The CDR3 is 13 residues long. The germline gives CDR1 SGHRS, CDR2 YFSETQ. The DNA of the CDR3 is TGCGCCAGCAGCGGACCAAACCTCGCCGAGCAGTACTTC. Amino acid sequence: CASSGPNLAEQYF.

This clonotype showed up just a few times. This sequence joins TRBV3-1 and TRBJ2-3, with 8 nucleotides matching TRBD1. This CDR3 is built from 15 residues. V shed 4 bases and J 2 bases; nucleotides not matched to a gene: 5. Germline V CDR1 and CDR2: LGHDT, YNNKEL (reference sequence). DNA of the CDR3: TGTGCCAGCAGCCGGGGACAGGCGAACACAGATACGCAGTATTTT. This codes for CASSRGQANTDTQYF.

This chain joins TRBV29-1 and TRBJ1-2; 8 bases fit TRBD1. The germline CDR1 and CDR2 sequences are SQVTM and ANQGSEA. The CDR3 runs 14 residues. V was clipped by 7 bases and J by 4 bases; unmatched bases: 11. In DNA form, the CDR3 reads TGCAGCGCTCGAACAGGGGGTGATGCCTATGGCTACACCTTC. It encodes CSARTGGDAYGYTF.

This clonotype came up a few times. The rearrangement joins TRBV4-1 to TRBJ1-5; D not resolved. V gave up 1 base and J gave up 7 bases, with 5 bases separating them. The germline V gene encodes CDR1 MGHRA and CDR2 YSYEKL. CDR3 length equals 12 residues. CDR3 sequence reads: CASSQGRQPQHF. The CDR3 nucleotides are TGCGCCAGCAGCCAAGGACGGCAGCCCCAGCATTTT.

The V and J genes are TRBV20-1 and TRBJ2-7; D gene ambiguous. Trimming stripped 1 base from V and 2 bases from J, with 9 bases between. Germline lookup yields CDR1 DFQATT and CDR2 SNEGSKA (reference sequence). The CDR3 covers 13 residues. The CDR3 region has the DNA TGCAGTGCTAGAGGCTCGTTGACCTACGAGCAGTACTTC. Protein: CSARGSLTYEQYF.

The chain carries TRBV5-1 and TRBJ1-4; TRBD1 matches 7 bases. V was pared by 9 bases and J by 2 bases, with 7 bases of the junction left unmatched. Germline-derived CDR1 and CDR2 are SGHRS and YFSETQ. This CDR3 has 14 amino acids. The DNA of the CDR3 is TGCGCCAATCGACAGGGAGGGACTAATGAAAAACTGTTTTTT. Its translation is CANRQGGTNEKLFF.

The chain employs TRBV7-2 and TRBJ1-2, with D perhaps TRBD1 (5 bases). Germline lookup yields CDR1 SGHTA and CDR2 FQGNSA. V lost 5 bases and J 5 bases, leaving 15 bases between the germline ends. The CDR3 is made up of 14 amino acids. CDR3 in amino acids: CASSPGGLTYGYTF. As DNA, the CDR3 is TGTGCCAGCAGCCCCGGGGGACTGACGTATGGCTACACCTTC.

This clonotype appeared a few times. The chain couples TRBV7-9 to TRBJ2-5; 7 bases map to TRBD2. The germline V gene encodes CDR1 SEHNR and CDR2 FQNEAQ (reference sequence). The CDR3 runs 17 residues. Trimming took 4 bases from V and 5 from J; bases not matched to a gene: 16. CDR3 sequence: CASSSSWGLKKPETQYF. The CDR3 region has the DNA TGTGCCAGCAGCTCCTCTTGGGGACTAAAGAAACCGGAGACCCAGTACTTC.

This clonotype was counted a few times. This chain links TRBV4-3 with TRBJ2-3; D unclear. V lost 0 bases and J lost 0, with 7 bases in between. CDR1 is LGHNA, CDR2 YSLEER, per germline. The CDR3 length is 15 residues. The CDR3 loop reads CASSQEATSTDTQYF. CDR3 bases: TGCGCCAGCAGCCAAGAGGCTACTAGCACAGATACGCAGTATTTT.

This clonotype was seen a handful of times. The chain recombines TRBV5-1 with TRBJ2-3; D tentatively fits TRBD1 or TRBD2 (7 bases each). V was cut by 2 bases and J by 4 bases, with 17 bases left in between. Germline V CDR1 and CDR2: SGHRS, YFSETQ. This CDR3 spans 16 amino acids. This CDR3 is CASSFPPGGASDTQYF. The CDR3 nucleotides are TGCGCCAGCAGCTTCCCCCCAGGGGGGGCCTCAGATACGCAGTATTTT. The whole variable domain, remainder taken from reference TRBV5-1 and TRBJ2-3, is KAGVTQTPRYLIKTRGQQVTLSCSPISGHRSVSWYQQTPGQGLQFLFEYFSETQRNKGNFPGRFSGRQFSNSRSEMNVSTLELGDSALYLCASSFPPGGASDTQYFGPGTRLTVL.

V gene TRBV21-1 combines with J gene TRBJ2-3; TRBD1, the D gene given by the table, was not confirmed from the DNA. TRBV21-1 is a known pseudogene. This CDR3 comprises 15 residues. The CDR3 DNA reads TGTGCCTGGCCAGAGGGTCAGGAGGAGACAGATACGCAGTATTTT. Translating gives CAWPEGQEETDTQYF.

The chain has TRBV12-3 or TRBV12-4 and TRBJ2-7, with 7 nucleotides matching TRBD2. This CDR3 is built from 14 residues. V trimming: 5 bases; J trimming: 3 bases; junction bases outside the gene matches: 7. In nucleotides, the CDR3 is TGTGCCAGCAGTCGAGGGAGGGCGGGCTACGAGCAGTACTTC. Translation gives CASSRGRAGYEQYF.

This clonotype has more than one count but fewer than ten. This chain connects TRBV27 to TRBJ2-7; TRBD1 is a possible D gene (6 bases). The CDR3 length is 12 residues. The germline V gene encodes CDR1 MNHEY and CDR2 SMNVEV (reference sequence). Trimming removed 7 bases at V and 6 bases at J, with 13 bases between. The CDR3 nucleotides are TGTGCCAGCAAGACAGGTGGCGGCGAGCAGTACTTC. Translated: CASKTGGGEQYF.

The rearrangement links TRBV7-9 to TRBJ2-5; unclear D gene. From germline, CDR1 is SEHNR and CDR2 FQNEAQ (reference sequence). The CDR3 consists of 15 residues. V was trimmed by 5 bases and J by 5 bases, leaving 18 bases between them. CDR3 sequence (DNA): TGTGCCAGCAGCCTGGGAAGACCAGCGAGCGAGACCCAGTACTTC. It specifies CASSLGRPASETQYF.

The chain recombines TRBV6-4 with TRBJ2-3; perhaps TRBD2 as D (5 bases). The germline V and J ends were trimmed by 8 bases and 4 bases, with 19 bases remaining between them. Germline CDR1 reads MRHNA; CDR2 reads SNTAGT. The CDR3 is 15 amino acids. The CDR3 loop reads CASGHSLAGSDTQYF. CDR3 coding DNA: TGTGCCAGCGGCCATTCCCTAGCCGGTTCAGATACGCAGTATTTT.